The sequence of this T cell receptor (beta chain) was determined in a study of blood T cell repertoires in COVID-19. Whole-study context: Samples came from the United States, Italy and Spain, spanning acute and convalescent COVID-19. Sources were T cells, B-cell-depleted T cells, or PBMCs; the material itself was cDNA or gDNA.

In the study's own analysis: Amplification with reference gene primers provided the estimates of nucleated cell counts. Data came from immunoSEQ multiplex PCR; TCRdb stores just in-frame clones and leaves some out. Clonal size and the V and J genes are those of that table, whereas D and trimming came from the DNA. The table records hundreds of thousands of clones, 75% to 90% of them present only once. The CDR3 is 19 residues long. The germline CDR1 and CDR2 sequences are SGHRS and YFSETQ. Unmatched junction bases numbered 10, after V lost 0 bases and J lost 1 base. The sequence derives from a woman under 30 with acute or convalescent COVID-19. The chain uses TRBV5-1 and TRBJ1-4; TRBD1 matches 9 bases. The specimen sequenced was peripheral blood. The CDR3 spells CASSLETGTGILTNEKLFF. The CDR3 DNA reads TGCGCCAGCAGCTTGGAAACTGGGACAGGGATTTTAACTAATGAAAAACTGTTTTTT. Full variable domain (missing parts from reference TRBV5-1 and TRBJ1-4): KAGVTQTPRYLIKTRGQQVTLSCSPISGHRSVSWYQQTPGQGLQFLFEYFSETQRNKGNFPGRFSGRQFSNSRSEMNVSTLELGDSALYLCASSLETGTGILTNEKLFFGSGTQLSVL.